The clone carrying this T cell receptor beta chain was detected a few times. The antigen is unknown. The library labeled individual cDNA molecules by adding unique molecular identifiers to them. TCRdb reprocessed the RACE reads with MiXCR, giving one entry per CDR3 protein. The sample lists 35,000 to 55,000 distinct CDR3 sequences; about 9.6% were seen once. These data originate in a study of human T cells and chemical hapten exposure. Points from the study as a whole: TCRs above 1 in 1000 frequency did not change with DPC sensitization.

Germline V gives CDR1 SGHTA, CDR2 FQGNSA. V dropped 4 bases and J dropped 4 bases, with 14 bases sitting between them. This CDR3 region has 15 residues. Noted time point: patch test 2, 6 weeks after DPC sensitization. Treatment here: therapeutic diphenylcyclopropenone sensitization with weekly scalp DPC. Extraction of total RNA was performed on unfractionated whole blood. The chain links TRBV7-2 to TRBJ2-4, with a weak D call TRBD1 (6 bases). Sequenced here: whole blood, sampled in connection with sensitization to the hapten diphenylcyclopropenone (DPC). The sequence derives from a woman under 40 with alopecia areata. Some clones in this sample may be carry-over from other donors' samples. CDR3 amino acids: CASSSDRTAKNIQYF. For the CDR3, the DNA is TGTGCCAGCAGCTCCGATCGGACAGCGAAAAACATTCAGTACTTC.